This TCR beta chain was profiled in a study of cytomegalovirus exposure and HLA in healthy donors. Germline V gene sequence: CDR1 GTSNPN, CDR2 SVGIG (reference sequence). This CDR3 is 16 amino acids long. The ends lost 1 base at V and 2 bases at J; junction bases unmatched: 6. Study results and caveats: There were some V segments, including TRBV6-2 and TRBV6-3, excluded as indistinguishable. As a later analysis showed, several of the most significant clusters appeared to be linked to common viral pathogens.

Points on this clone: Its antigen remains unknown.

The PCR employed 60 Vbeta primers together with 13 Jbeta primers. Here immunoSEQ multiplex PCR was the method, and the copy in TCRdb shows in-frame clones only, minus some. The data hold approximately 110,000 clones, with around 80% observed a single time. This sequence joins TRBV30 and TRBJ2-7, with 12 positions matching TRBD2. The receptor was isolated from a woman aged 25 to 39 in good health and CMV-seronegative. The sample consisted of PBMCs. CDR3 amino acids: CAWSGGTSGFTYEQYF. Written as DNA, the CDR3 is TGTGCCTGGAGTGGGGGGACTAGCGGGTTTACCTACGAGCAGTACTTC.